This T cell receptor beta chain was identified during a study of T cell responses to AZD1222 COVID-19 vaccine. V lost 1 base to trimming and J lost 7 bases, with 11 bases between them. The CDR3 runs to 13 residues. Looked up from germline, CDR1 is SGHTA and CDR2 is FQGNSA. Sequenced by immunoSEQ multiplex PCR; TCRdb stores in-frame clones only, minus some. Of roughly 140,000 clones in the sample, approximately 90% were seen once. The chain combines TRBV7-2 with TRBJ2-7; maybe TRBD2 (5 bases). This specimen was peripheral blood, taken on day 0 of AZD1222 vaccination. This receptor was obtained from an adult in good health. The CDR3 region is CASSLVPTGEQYF. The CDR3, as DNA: TGTGCCAGCAGCTTAGTTCCGACGGGGGAGCAGTACTTC. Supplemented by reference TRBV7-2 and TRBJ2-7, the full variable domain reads GAGVSQSPSNKVTEKGKDVELRCDPISGHTALYWYRQSLGQGLEFLIYFQGNSAPDKSGLPSDRFSAERTGGSVSTLTIQRTQQEDSAVYLCASSLVPTGEQYFGPGTRLTVT.